This T cell receptor (beta chain) appears in the sequencing data of a study of shared clonotypes between healthy human individuals. Overall study: A few men and a couple of women, aged 18 to 49, were donors.

Broader study findings: Researchers sampled only blood; tissue repertoires likely differ. Clonotype sharing across a few donors was observed for about 5.2% of naive CD4 clonotypes.

Sequencing used immunoSEQ multiplex PCR; TCRdb keeps in-frame clones, though not all of them. The sample carries about 2.4 million clones, more than 85% recorded once. As regards this clone: Antigen unknown.

V gave up 0 bases and J gave up 4 bases, with 12 bases separating them. Germline-derived CDR1 and CDR2 are GTSNPN and SVGIG (reference sequence). The CDR3 is 14 amino acids. Sample: naive CD4+ T cells from PBMCs. The subset here: CD45RA+ positively selected. This rearrangement joins TRBV30 to TRBJ1-2, with no clear D. The TCR was taken from a man aged 18 to 30 in good health. Some clones in this sample may be carry-over from other donors' samples. Here the CDR3 reads CAWSVEERGYGYTF. Written as DNA, the CDR3 is TGTGCCTGGAGTGTAGAGGAGCGCGGCTATGGCTACACCTTC. Full variable domain (outside the CDR3, taken from reference TRBV30 and TRBJ1-2): SQTIHQWPATLVQPVGSPLSLECTVEGTSNPNLYWYRQAAGRGLQLLFYSVGIGQISSEVPQNLSASRPQDRQFILSSKKLLLSDSGFYLCAWSVEERGYGYTFGSGTRLTVV.